Listed here are 2 T cell receptor beta chains from one sample, sequenced in a study of CD8 T cells in Susac syndrome. Random hexamers primed reverse transcription of about 0.45 to 1 ug RNA. TCRdb redid the calling of the immunoSEQ multiplex PCR reads with MiXCR, one entry per CDR3 protein. The data show under 200,000 distinct CDR3 sequences, approximately 94% seen once. Sequenced material: CD4+ T cells from PBMCs. Receptors originate from a human donor with Susac syndrome.

This clonotype was counted once. The chain combines TRBV25-1 with TRBJ2-2; 7 bases line up with TRBD1. Germline CDR1 reads MGHDK; CDR2 reads SYGVNS. The CDR3 covers 14 residues. V dropped 7 bases and J dropped 3; count of bases not matched to a gene: 5. The CDR3 region has the DNA TGTGCCAGCACAACCGGGACAGACACCGGGGAGCTGTTTTTT. It is translated as CASTTGTDTGELFF.

In the case of this clonotype: The conserved phenylalanine or tryptophan is not found at the CDR3 terminus, so this likely reflects a read error. The chain links TRBV7-9 to TRBJ1-6, with a possible D match to TRBD1 (6 bases). Deletions cut 3 bases from V and 10 bases from J, with 13 bases between. Germline V gene lookup returns CDR1 SEHNR and CDR2 FQNEAQ (reference sequence). CDR3 size: 14 residues. The CDR3 DNA reads TGTGCCAGCAGCTTTTCGCAGGGGAACTCACCCCTCCACGTT. It yields the protein CASSFSQGNSPLHV.